The 21 T cell receptor beta chains presented below share a single source sample, sequenced in a study of cytomegalovirus exposure and HLA in healthy donors. Primers included in the PCR were 60 Vbeta and 13 Jbeta primers. Libraries were prepared by immunoSEQ multiplex PCR; TCRdb keeps only in-frame clonotypes and omits some of them. The sample yields about 160,000 clones, 80% seen once. The specimen was PBMCs. These TCRs come from a man under 40 in good health and CMV-seronegative.

This clone was picked up one time. The V and J genes are TRBV9 and TRBJ1-1; D is unclear. CDR1 and CDR2 from the germline V gene are SGDLS and YYNGEE. V was shortened by 4 bases and J by 1 base, with 17 bases between the two germline ends. This CDR3 has 16 residues. CDR3 sequence reads: CASSPPGWGANTEAFF. The CDR3 DNA reads as TGTGCCAGCAGCCCCCCGGGCTGGGGAGCGAACACTGAAGCTTTCTTT.

V gene TRBV6-6 combines with J gene TRBJ2-3; D call uncertain. Germline lookup yields CDR1 MNHNY and CDR2 SVGAGI (reference sequence). V shed 6 bases and J shed 1 base, with 11 bases lying between them. The CDR3 length is 14 residues. The CDR3 is CASRITTRTDTQYF. The CDR3, as DNA: TGTGCCAGCAGAATAACTACACGCACAGATACGCAGTATTTT.

The chain couples TRBV30 to TRBJ1-5; D is ambiguous. The length of the CDR3 is 16 residues. V lost 5 bases and J lost 5, with 22 bases in between. Per germline, CDR1 GTSNPN and CDR2 SVGIG (reference sequence). CDR3 loop: CAWGSPWAPVDQPQHF. The CDR3 nucleotides read TGTGCCTGGGGATCGCCCTGGGCCCCTGTTGATCAGCCCCAGCATTTT.

This clone has more than one count but fewer than ten. The junction shows a germline mismatch at one end, possibly a read error. The chain employs TRBV7-9 and TRBJ1-2; no clear D gene. The CDR3 sequence is 11 residues long. CDR1 and CDR2 (germline): SEHNR, FQNEAQ (reference sequence). Here the CDR3 reads CASSPSNPHPF. CDR3 coding DNA: TGTGCCAGCAGCCCTTCTAACCCCCACCCCTTC.

The gene calls are TRBV6-1 and TRBJ1-1; D call uncertain. CDR1 MNHNS and CDR2 SASEGT come from the germline V gene. This CDR3 region has 14 residues. V shed 7 bases and J shed 2 bases, with 14 bases lying between them. The CDR3 here is CASTRRSTNTEAFF. The CDR3 nucleotides are TGTGCCAGCACAAGGAGAAGTACCAACACTGAAGCTTTCTTT.

The chain employs TRBV11-2 and TRBJ1-1; 8 bases agree with TRBD1. The germline V gene has CDR1 SGHAT and CDR2 FQNNGV. Unmatched junction bases numbered 10, after V lost 5 bases and J lost 5 bases. This CDR3 comprises 15 residues. The CDR3 sequence is CASSTPWDRSTEAFF. The CDR3 nucleotides are TGTGCCAGCAGCACTCCTTGGGACAGGTCAACTGAAGCTTTCTTT.

This clone has only a few counts. The chain uses TRBV7-7 and TRBJ1-3; no clear D gene. Germline loops: CDR1 SSHAT, CDR2 FNYEAQ (reference sequence). Trimming stripped 2 bases from V and 0 bases from J, with 11 bases between. The CDR3 length is 16 residues. Written as DNA, the CDR3 is TGTGCCAGCAGCTTAAGTTGGCACCTCTCTGGAAACACCATATATTTT. This gives the protein CASSLSWHLSGNTIYF.

The chain combines TRBV9 with TRBJ1-3, with 7 positions matching TRBD1. This CDR3 has 16 residues. Trimming cost V 0 bases and J 9 bases; bases outside gene matches: 12. Germline CDR1 is SGDLS and CDR2 is YYNGEE. The CDR3 protein is CASSVARDSATGTIYF. Written as DNA, the CDR3 is TGTGCCAGCAGCGTAGCCCGGGACAGCGCCACGGGCACCATATATTTT.

The chain links TRBV9 to TRBJ2-7, with D possibly matching TRBD1 (5 bases). Trimming shortened V by 3 bases and J by 7 bases, and 20 bases separated the two germline ends. This CDR3 region has 15 residues. CDR1 is SGDLS and CDR2 is YYNGEE in the germline V gene. The CDR3 sequence is CASSGTGGKGFEQYF. The CDR3 DNA reads as TGTGCCAGCAGCGGAACAGGTGGGAAGGGTTTTGAGCAGTACTTC.

The chain links TRBV27 to TRBJ1-2, with D unclear. The V gene's germline CDR1 is MNHEY and CDR2 SMNVEV (reference sequence). The CDR3 consists of 13 residues. The V end lost 3 bases, the J end lost 8 bases, and 13 bases lay between the germline ends. DNA of the CDR3: TGTGCCAGCAGTTTCGGCGGGCTAGTAGGCTACACCTTC. Its translation is CASSFGGLVGYTF.

The V gene is TRBV7-3, the J gene TRBJ2-5, with a possible D match to TRBD2 (6 bases). Germline assignment: CDR1 SGHTA and CDR2 FQGTGA. V lost 4 bases to trimming and J lost 5 bases, with 11 bases between them. The length of the CDR3 is 13 residues. The CDR3 bases are TGTGCCAGCAGCTCAGGAGGGACGGAGACCCAGTACTTC. This codes for CASSSGGTETQYF. The full variable domain, its missing parts supplied by reference TRBV7-3 and TRBJ2-5, is GAGVSQTPSNKVTEKGKYVELRCDPISGHTALYWYRQSLGQGPEFLIYFQGTGAADDSGLPNDRFFAVRPEGSVSTLKIQRTERGDSAVYLCASSSGGTETQYFGPGTRLLVL.

The rearrangement links TRBV27 to TRBJ1-6, with D hard to call. The V gene's germline CDR1 is MNHEY and CDR2 SMNVEV (reference sequence). Trimming pared 7 bases from V and 7 bases from J, leaving 8 bases between. The CDR3 consists of 12 residues. The chain's CDR3 is CASTSQNSPLHF. The DNA of the CDR3 is TGTGCCAGCACCTCCCAGAATTCACCCCTCCACTTT.

The CDR3: CASSTDNSYGYTF. CDR3 nucleotides: TGTGCCAGCAGCACGGACAATAGCTATGGCTACACCTTC. This chain joins TRBV5-8 and TRBJ1-2; D is possibly TRBD1 (5 bases). This CDR3 has 13 residues. The germline V and J ends were trimmed by 4 bases and 4 bases, with 11 bases remaining between them. Germline CDR1 is SGHTS and CDR2 is YDEGEE.

The table lists this clone with a count of one. The chain has TRBV28 and TRBJ2-1; perhaps TRBD2 as D (6 bases). Deletions cut 11 bases from V and 5 bases from J, with 10 bases between. The CDR3 has 11 amino acids. Germline loops: CDR1 MDHEN, CDR2 SYDVKM. CDR3 amino acids: CAGGMNNEQFF. DNA of the CDR3: TGTGCCGGAGGGATGAACAATGAGCAGTTCTTC. Full variable domain (missing parts from reference TRBV28 and TRBJ2-1): DVKVTQSSRYLVKRTGEKVFLECVQDMDHENMFWYRQDPGLGLRLIYFSYDVKMKEKGDIPEGYSVSREKKERFSLILESASTNQTSMYLCAGGMNNEQFFGPGTRLTVL.

The chain has TRBV30 and TRBJ1-5, with unresolved D. CDR1 and CDR2 (germline): GTSNPN, SVGIG (reference sequence). Deletions cut 4 bases from V and 0 bases from J, with 13 bases between. The CDR3 covers 15 residues. The CDR3 sequence is CAWTSGSHSNQPQHF. In DNA form, the CDR3 reads TGTGCCTGGACTTCGGGGAGCCATAGCAATCAGCCCCAGCATTTT.

The chain links TRBV7-3 to TRBJ2-1; 9 positions match TRBD2. Trimming removed 8 bases from V and 4 bases from J; junction bases left unmatched: 9. The CDR3 is 15 amino acids. The V gene's germline CDR1 is SGHTA and CDR2 FQGTGA. CDR3: CASFRLAGVYNEQFF. The CDR3 DNA is TGTGCCAGCTTTCGGTTAGCGGGGGTATACAATGAGCAGTTCTTC.

The chain combines TRBV7-2 with TRBJ1-2, with TRBD1 identical over 7 bases. V lost 6 bases to trimming and J lost 3 bases; unmatched junction nucleotides: 4. CDR3 length equals 13 residues. CDR1 is SGHTA and CDR2 is FQGNSA in the germline V gene. CDR3 DNA: TGTGCCAGCAGGCCTGACAGGGACTATGGCTACACCTTC. Translated: CASRPDRDYGYTF.

The CDR3 DNA reads as TGTGCCAGCAGCCCCACAGGGGAAGAGACCCAGTACTTC. It encodes CASSPTGEETQYF. This rearrangement joins TRBV7-9 to TRBJ2-5; TRBD1 aligns across 7 bases. Unmatched junction bases numbered 3, after V lost 5 bases and J lost 3 bases. The germline gives CDR1 SEHNR, CDR2 FQNEAQ (reference sequence). There are 13 residues in the CDR3.

This clone was counted between two and nine times. This chain uses TRBV19 with TRBJ1-5, with 7 bases aligning to TRBD1. The CDR3 is 14 amino acids. Losses at the gene ends were 4 bases for V and 5 bases for J; bases not matched to a gene: 5. Germline lookup yields CDR1 LNHDA and CDR2 SQIVND (reference sequence). Here the CDR3 reads CASSSRGVDQPQHF. CDR3 DNA sequence: TGTGCCAGTAGTAGCAGGGGGGTAGATCAGCCCCAGCATTTT.

This chain joins TRBV13 and TRBJ2-6; D possibly corresponds to TRBD2 (6 bases). V was cut by 5 bases and J by 4 bases, with 18 bases left in between. This CDR3 spans 17 amino acids. The germline V gene encodes CDR1 PRHDT and CDR2 FYEKMQ (reference sequence). CDR3 sequence reads: CASSPETGGAGANVLTF. The CDR3, as DNA: TGTGCCAGCAGCCCCGAGACCGGGGGAGCAGGGGCCAACGTCCTGACTTTC.

This chain links TRBV27 with TRBJ1-5; 9 positions agree with TRBD1. Losses at the gene ends were 5 bases for V and 4 bases for J; bases not matched to a gene: 6. Germline V lookup: CDR1 MNHEY, CDR2 SMNVEV (reference sequence). This CDR3 is built from 15 residues. The CDR3 spells CASSMDRGGNQPQHF. CDR3 DNA: TGTGCCAGCAGTATGGACAGGGGTGGTAATCAGCCCCAGCATTTT.